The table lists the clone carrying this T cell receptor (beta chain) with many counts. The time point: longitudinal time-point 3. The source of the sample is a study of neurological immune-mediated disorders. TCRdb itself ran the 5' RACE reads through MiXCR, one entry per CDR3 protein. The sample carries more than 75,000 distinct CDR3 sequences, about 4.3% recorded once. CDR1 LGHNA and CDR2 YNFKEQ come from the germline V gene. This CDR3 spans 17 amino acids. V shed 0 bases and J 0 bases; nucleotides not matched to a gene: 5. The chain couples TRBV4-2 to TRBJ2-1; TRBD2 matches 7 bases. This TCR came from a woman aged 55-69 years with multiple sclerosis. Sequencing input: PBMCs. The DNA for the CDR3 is TGTGCCAGCAGCCAAGAGAGTCGCGGGAGCTCCTACAATGAGCAGTTCTTC. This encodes CASSQESRGSSYNEQFF.